This TCR beta chain comes out of a study of vaccination effects on CD4 cells after COVID-19. For this clone: The antigen remains undetermined.

V lost 5 bases to trimming and J lost 7 bases, with 9 bases between them. The CDR3 spans 11 residues. CDR1 is SGHRS and CDR2 is YFSETQ in the germline V gene. Before sequencing, viral peptide pools were used by the ViraFEST assay to expand antigen-specific CD4+ T cells. Culture proceeded for about 11 days, and CD4+ T cells were then isolated. Previously uninfected by SARS-CoV-2, the vaccine recipients also showed negative nucleocapsid antibodies. The assay was immunoSEQ multiplex PCR, and TCRdb's table has in-frame clones only and misses some. Altogether tens of thousands of clones are present, under 85% being singletons, with the ten largest covering around 3%.

The chain is built from TRBV5-1 and TRBJ2-5; no definite D call. This specimen consisted of CD4+ T cells from PBMCs cultured with HCoV-NL63 spike peptides, obtained before COVID-19 vaccination. The clonotype comes from a human donor who received a COVID-19 vaccine. CDR3: CASSILGTQYF. The CDR3 nucleotides are TGCGCCAGCAGTATCCTTGGGACCCAGTACTTC. Full variable domain (rest looked up from reference TRBV5-1 and TRBJ2-5): KAGVTQTPRYLIKTRGQQVTLSCSPISGHRSVSWYQQTPGQGLQFLFEYFSETQRNKGNFPGRFSGRQFSNSRSEMNVSTLELGDSALYLCASSILGTQYFGPGTRLLVL.